This passage covers 7 T cell receptor beta chains from one sample sequenced in a study of cytomegalovirus exposure and HLA in healthy donors. With 60 Vbeta and 13 Jbeta primers, the PCR was carried out. Method: immunoSEQ multiplex PCR; TCRdb's copy keeps in-frame clones and lacks some. This sample has approximately 190,000 clones; about 79% occur once, and the top ten carry roughly 0.1%. Sequences were obtained from PBMCs. The receptors shown here come from a boy younger than 10 in good health and CMV-seronegative.

The J gene is TRBJ2-1, the V gene TRBV7-2; 7 bases agree with TRBD1. Germline V gene data show CDR1 as SGHTA and CDR2 as FQGNSA. The CDR3 is 14 residues long. The V and J ends lost 8 bases and 5 bases, in that order; junction bases with no gene match: 9. CDR3: CASLRDRGNNEQFF. The CDR3, as DNA: TGTGCCAGCCTCCGGGACAGAGGTAACAATGAGCAGTTCTTC.

The V gene is TRBV7-2, the J gene TRBJ2-3; possible D gene TRBD2, 6 bases. Trimming cost V 5 bases and J 1 base, with 19 bases left between them. This CDR3 is built from 17 residues. Germline-derived CDR1 and CDR2 are SGHTA and FQGNSA. Written as DNA, the CDR3 is TGTGCCAGCAGCCGACAAGTATTGGGACTGCGCACAGATACGCAGTATTTT. It codes for CASSRQVLGLRTDTQYF.

The chain has TRBV7-8 and TRBJ1-6, with D hard to call. V was trimmed by 5 bases and J by 6 bases, leaving 8 bases between them. The CDR3 extends over 13 amino acids. The germline V gene has CDR1 SGHVS and CDR2 FQNEAQ. The CDR3 DNA reads TGTGCCAGCAGCATCTACCGTAATTCACCCCTCCACTTT. Residues: CASSIYRNSPLHF.

The table lists this clone with a few counts. This chain uses TRBV7-3 with TRBJ2-5, with 8 positions matching TRBD2. V lost 1 base and J lost 0; bases outside the gene matches: 7. This CDR3 contains 17 residues. The V gene's germline CDR1 is SGHTA and CDR2 FQGTGA. The CDR3 coding sequence is TGTGCCAGCAGCTTAAAGGGGCTAGCGGGCAACCAAGAGACCCAGTACTTC. This translates into CASSLKGLAGNQETQYF.

The chain is built from TRBV9 and TRBJ2-7; tentatively, D is TRBD1 (6 bases). CDR3 size: 14 residues. V lost 0 bases to trimming and J lost 4 bases, with 11 bases between them. CDR1 and CDR2 (germline): SGDLS, YYNGEE. The CDR3 region is CASSVGDKGYEQYF. The CDR3 DNA follows: TGTGCCAGCAGCGTAGGGGACAAAGGGTACGAGCAGTACTTC.

J is TRBJ1-3 and V is TRBV6-5, with D maybe TRBD1 (6 bases). Deletions cut 5 bases from V and 0 bases from J, with 8 bases between. This CDR3 contains 14 residues. Germline CDR1 is MNHEY and CDR2 is SVGAGI. The CDR3 sequence: CASSLRGSGNTIYF. In nucleotides, the CDR3 is TGTGCCAGCAGTCTCAGGGGCTCTGGAAACACCATATATTTT.

This clone showed up just once. Here the CDR3 reads CASSQISQAYYGYTF. CDR3 coding DNA: TGTGCCAGCAGCCAAATCAGCCAGGCCTACTATGGCTACACCTTC. This chain joins TRBV4-2 and TRBJ1-2; no definite D call. Trimming left V 2 bases short and J 3 bases short, with 13 bases between. The CDR3 is made up of 15 amino acids. The germline V gene encodes CDR1 LGHNA and CDR2 YNFKEQ.